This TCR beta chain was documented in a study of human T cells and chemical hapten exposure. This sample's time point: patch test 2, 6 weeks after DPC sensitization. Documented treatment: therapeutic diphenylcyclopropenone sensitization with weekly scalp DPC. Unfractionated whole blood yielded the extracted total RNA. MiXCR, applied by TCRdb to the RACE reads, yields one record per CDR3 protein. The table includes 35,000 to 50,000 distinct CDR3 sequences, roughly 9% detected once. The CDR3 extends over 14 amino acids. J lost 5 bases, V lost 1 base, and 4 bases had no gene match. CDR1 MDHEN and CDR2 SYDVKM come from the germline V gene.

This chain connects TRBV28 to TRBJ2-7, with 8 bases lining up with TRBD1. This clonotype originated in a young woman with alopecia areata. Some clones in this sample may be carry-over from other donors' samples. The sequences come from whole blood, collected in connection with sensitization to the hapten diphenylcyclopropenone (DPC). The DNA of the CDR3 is TGTGCCAGCAGTTTATTGTCAGGGGGCAACGAGCAGTACTTC. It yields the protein CASSLLSGGNEQYF.